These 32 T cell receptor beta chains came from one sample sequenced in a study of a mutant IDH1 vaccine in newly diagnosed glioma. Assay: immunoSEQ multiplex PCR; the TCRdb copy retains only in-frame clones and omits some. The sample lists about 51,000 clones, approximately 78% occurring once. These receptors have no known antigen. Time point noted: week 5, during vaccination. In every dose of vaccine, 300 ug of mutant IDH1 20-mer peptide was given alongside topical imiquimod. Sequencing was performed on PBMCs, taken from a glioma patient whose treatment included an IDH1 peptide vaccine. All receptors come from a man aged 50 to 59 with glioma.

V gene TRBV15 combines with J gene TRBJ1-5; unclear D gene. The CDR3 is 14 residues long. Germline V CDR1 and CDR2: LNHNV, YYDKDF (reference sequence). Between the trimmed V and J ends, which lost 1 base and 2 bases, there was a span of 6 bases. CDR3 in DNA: TGTGCCACCAGCAGAGGCGGGGGCAATCAGCCCCAGCATTTT. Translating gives CATSRGGGNQPQHF.

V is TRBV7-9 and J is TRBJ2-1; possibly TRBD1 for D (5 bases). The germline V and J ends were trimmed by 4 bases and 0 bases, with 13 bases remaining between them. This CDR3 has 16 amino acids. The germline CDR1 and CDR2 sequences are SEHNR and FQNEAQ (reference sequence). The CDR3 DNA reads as TGTGCCAGCAGCTCCAATAGGGGAAGCTCCTACAATGAGCAGTTCTTC. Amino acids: CASSSNRGSSYNEQFF.

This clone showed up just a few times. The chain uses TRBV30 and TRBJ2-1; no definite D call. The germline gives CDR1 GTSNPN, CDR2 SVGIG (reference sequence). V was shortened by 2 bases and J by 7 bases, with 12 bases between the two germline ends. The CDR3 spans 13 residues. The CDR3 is CAWSRQPVNEQFF. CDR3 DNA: TGTGCCTGGAGTCGCCAGCCCGTAAATGAGCAGTTCTTC.

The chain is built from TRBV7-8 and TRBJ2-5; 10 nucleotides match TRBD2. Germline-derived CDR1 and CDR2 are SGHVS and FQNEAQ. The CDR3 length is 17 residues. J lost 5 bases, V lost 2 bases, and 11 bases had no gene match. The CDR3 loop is CASSLSASGGTGETQYF. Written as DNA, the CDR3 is TGTGCCAGCAGCTTATCGGCTAGCGGGGGAACGGGCGAGACCCAGTACTTC.

CDR3 region: CASSSTGLNTGELFF. The DNA of the CDR3 is TGTGCCAGCAGCTCCACCGGACTGAACACCGGGGAGCTGTTTTTT. The chain uses TRBV7-2 and TRBJ2-2, with D perhaps matching TRBD2 (5 bases). Germline CDR1 SGHTA, CDR2 FQGNSA. Trimming took off 4 bases at V and 1 base at J, with 10 bases between the two ends. The CDR3 is 15 residues long.

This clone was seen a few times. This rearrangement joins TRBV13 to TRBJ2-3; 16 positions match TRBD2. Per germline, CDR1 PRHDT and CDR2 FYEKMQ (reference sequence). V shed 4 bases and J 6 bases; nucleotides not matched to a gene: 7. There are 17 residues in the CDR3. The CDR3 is CASSSQSGLAGGDTQYF. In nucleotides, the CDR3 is TGTGCCAGCAGCTCCCAATCGGGACTAGCGGGGGGGGATACGCAGTATTTT. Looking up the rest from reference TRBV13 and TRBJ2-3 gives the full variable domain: AAGVIQSPRHLIKEKRETATLKCYPIPRHDTVYWYQQGPGQDPQFLISFYEKMQSDKGSIPDRFSAQQFSDYHSELNMSSLELGDSALYFCASSSQSGLAGGDTQYFGPGTRLTVL.

CDR3 nucleotides: TGTGCCAGTCGACAGCAACTAATGAACACTGAAGCTTTCTTT. This translates into CASRQQLMNTEAFF. V is TRBV6-6 and J is TRBJ1-1; tentatively, D is TRBD1 (5 bases). CDR1 and CDR2 from the germline V gene are MNHNY and SVGAGI (reference sequence). V lost 9 bases and J 0 bases, leaving 14 bases between the germline ends. The CDR3 spans 14 residues.

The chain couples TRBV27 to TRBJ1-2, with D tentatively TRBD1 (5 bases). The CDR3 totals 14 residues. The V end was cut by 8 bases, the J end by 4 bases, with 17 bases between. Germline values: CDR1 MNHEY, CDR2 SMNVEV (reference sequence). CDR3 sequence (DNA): TGTGCCAGCGGGGGGGTCAGGGACGCCTATGGCTACACCTTC. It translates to CASGGVRDAYGYTF.

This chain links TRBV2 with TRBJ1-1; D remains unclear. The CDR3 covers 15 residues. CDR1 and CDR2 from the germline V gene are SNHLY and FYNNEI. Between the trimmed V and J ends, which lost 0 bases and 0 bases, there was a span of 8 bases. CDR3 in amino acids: CASSEASGMNTEAFF. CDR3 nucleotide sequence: TGTGCCAGCAGTGAAGCTAGTGGAATGAACACTGAAGCTTTCTTT. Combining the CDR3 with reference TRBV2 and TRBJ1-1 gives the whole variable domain EPEVTQTPSHQVTQMGQEVILRCVPISNHLYFYWYRQILGQKVEFLVSFYNNEISEKSEIFDDQFSVERPDGSNFTLKIRSTKLEDSAMYFCASSEASGMNTEAFFGQGTRLTVV.

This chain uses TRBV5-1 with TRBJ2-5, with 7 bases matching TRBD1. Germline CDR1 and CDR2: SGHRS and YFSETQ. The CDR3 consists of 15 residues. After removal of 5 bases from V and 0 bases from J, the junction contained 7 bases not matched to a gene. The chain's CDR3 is CASRSQTGNQETQYF. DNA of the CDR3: TGCGCCAGCAGATCCCAGACAGGGAACCAAGAGACCCAGTACTTC.

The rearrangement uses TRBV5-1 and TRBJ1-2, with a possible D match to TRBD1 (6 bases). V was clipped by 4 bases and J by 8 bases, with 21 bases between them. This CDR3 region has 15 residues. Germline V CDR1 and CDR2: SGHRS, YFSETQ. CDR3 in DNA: TGCGCCAGCAGCCAAATACTGGGGGGCACGAGAGGCTACACCTTC. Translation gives CASSQILGGTRGYTF.

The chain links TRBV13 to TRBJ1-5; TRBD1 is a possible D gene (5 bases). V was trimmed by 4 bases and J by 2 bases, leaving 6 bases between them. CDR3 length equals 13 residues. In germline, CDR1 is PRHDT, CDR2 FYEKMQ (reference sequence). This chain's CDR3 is CASSYRRNQPQHF. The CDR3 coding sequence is TGTGCCAGCAGCTACAGGCGCAATCAGCCCCAGCATTTT.

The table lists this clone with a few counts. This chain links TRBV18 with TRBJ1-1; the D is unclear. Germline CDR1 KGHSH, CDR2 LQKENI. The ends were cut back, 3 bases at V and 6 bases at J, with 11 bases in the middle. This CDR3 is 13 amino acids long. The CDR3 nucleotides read TGTGCCAGCTCACCCGAGGGTAGGTCTGAAGCTTTCTTT. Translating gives CASSPEGRSEAFF.

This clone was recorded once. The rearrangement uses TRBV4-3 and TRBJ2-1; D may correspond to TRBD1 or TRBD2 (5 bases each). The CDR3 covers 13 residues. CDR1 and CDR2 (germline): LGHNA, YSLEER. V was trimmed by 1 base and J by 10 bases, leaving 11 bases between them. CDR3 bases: TGCGCCAGCAGCCAAGGGGTCTGGGGGGAGCAGTTCTTC. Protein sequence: CASSQGVWGEQFF.

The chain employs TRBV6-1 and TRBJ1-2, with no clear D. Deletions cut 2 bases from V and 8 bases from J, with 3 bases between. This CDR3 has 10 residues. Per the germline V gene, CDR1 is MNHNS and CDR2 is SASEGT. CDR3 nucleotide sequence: TGTGCCAGCAGTGAATTAGGCTACACCTTC. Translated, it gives CASSELGYTF.

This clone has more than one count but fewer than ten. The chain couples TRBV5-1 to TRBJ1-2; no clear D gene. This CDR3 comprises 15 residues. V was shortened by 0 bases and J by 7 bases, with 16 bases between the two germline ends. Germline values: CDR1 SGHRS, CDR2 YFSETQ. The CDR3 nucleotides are TGCGCCAGCAGCTTGGAAGGTGGAGGGATCGGTGGCTACACCTTC. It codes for CASSLEGGGIGGYTF.

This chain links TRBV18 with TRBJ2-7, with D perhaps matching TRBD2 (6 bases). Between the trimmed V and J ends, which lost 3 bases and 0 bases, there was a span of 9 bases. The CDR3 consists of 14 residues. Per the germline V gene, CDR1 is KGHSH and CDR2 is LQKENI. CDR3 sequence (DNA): TGTGCCAGCTCACCCCGGGGGAACTCCTACGAGCAGTACTTC. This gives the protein CASSPRGNSYEQYF.

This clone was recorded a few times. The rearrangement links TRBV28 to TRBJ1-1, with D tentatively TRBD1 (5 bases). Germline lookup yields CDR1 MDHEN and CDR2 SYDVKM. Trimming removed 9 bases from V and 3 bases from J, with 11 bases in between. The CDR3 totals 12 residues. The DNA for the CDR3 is TGTGCCAGTGGAGGGACGCACACTGAAGCTTTCTTT. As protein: CASGGTHTEAFF.

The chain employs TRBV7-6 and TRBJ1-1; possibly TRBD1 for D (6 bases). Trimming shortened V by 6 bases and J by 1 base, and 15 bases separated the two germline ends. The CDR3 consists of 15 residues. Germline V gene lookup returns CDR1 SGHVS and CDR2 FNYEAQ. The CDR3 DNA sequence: TGTGCCAGCAGTCCGTCTCGGACAGCGAACACTGAAGCTTTCTTT. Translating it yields CASSPSRTANTEAFF.

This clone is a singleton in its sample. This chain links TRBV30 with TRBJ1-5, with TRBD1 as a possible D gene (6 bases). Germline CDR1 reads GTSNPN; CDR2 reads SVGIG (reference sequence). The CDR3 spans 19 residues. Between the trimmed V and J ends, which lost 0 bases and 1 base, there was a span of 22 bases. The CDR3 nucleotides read TGTGCCTGGAGTGTACAGGAGGCAGGGGTAATTAAAAGCAATCAGCCCCAGCATTTT. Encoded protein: CAWSVQEAGVIKSNQPQHF.

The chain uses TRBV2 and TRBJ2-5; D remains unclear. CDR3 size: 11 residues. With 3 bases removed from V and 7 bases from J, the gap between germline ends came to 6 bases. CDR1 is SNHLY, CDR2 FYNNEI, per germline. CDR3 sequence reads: CASSDWGTQYF. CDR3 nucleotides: TGTGCCAGCAGTGATTGGGGGACCCAGTACTTC.

CDR3 protein: CASSLGRDSNQPQHF. CDR3 coding DNA: TGTGCCAGCAGCTTGGGGAGAGATAGCAATCAGCCCCAGCATTTT. V and J are TRBV5-4 and TRBJ1-5; D is ambiguous. CDR3 size: 15 residues. Trimming took off 0 bases at V and 0 bases at J, with 7 bases between the two ends. Germline-derived CDR1 and CDR2 are SGHNT and YYREEE (reference sequence).

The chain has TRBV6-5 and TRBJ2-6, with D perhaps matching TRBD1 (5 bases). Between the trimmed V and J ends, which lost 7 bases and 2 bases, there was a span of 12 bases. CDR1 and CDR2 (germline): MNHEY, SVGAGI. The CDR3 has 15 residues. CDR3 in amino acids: CASTPGLAGANVLTF. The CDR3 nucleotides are TGTGCCAGCACCCCAGGGTTGGCTGGGGCCAACGTCCTGACTTTC.

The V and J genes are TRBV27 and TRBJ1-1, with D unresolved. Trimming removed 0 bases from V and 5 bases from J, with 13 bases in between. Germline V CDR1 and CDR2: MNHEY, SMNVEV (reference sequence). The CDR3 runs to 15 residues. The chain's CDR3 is CASSLSPRGGTEAFF. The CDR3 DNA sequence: TGTGCCAGCAGTTTATCCCCTCGGGGTGGGACTGAAGCTTTCTTT.

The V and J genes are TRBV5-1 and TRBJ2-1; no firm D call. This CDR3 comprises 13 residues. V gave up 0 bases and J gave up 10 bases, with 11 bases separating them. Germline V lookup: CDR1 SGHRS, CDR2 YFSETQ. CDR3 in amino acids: CASSLGELREQFF. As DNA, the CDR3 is TGCGCCAGCAGCTTGGGAGAGCTAAGGGAGCAGTTCTTC.

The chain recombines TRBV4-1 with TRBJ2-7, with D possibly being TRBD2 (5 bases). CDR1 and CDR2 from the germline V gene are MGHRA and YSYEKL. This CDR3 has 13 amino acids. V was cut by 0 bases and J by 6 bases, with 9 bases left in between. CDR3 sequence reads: CASSQDGVSEQYF. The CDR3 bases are TGCGCCAGCAGCCAAGACGGGGTTAGCGAGCAGTACTTC.

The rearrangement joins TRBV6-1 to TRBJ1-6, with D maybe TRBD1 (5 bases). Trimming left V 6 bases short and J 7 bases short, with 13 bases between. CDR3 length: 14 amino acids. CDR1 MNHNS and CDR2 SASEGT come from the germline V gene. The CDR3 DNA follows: TGTGCCAGCAGCCCCGGGGGTGGAAATTCACCCCTCCACTTT. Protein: CASSPGGGNSPLHF.

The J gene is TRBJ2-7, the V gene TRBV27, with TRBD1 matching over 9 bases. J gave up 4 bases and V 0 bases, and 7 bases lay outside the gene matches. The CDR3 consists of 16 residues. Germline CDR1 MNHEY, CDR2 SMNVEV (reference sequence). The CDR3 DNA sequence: TGTGCCAGCAGTTTATCTTATCCGGACAGGGGATACGAGCAGTACTTC. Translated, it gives CASSLSYPDRGYEQYF.

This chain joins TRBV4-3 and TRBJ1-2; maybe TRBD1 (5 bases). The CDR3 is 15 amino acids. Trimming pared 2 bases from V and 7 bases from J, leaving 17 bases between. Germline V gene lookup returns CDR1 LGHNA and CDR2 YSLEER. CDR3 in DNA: TGCGCCAGCAGCCAATCGGTAGGGGAACCGTCTGGCTACACCTTC. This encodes CASSQSVGEPSGYTF.

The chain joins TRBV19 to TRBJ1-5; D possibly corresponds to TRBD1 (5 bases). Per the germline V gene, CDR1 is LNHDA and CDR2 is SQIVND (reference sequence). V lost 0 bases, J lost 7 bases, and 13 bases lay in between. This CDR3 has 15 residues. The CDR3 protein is CASSIDGRVGQPQHF. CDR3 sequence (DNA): TGTGCCAGTAGTATAGACGGCAGGGTAGGGCAGCCCCAGCATTTT. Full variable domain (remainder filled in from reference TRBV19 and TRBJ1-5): DGGITQSPKYLFRKEGQNVTLSCEQNLNHDAMYWYRQDPGQGLRLIYYSQIVNDFQKGDIAEGYSVSREKKESFPLTVTSAQKNPTAFYLCASSIDGRVGQPQHFGDGTRLSIL.

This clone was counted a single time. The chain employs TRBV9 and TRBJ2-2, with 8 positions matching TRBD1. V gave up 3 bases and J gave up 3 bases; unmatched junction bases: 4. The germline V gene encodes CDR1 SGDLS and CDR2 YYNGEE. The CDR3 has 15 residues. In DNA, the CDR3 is TGTGCCAGCAGCGCCGGGACAGGACACACCGGGGAGCTGTTTTTT. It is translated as CASSAGTGHTGELFF.

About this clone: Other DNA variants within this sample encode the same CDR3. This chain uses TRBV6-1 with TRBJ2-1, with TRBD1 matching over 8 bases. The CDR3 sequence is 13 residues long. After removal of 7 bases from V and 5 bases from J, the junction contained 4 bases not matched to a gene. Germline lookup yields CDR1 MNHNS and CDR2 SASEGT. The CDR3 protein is CASTMDRDNEQFF. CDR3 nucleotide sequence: TGTGCCAGCACCATGGACAGGGACAATGAGCAGTTCTTC.